This T cell receptor beta chain was observed in a study of pediatric ulcerative colitis. Germline CDR1 and CDR2: SNHLY and FYNNEI. This CDR3 is 12 amino acids long. A few counts support this clone. Samples were sequenced at Survey level, maximum 500,000 reads. Profiled with immunoSEQ multiplex PCR; TCRdb holds only in-frame clones, not every one. The repertoire consists of around 64,000 clones, with about 80% occurring once and the leading ten covering roughly 5.4%. The sample taken for sequencing was blood. The sequence was obtained from a boy aged 5-17 years with moderate ulcerative colitis. This sequence joins TRBV2 and TRBJ2-7, with D maybe TRBD2 (5 bases). The CDR3 loop reads CAQAAASYEQYF. The CDR3 bases are TGTGCTCAAGCGGCGGCCTCCTACGAGCAGTACTTC.